This T cell receptor beta chain came from a study of T cells in Graves' hyperthyroidism and ophthalmopathy. This clonotype was detected many times. The target antigen is unknown. Overall study findings and caveats: In validation, the model predicted ophthalmopathy. These predictions came a median approximately 6.5 months before onset.

Trimming shortened V by 1 base and J by 8 bases, and 9 bases separated the two germline ends. The CDR3 is 12 residues long. Germline V lookup: CDR1 GTSNPN, CDR2 SVGIG (reference sequence). Researchers amplified the TCR beta CDR3 regions from RNA transcripts. With the HTBI primer set, the TCR CDR3 went through a first round of RT-PCR. In TCRdb, the multiplex PCR reads were re-called with MiXCR into one record per CDR3 protein. Of 560,000 or so distinct CDR3 sequences in the sample, just under 20% were seen once. Sample: blood. This receptor was taken from a man aged 35 to 55 with Graves' ophthalmopathy. The V call is TRBV30, the J call TRBJ2-1, with no clear D. The CDR3 nucleotides read TGTGCCTGGAGTGGTGGCGCGGATGAGCAGTTCTTC. Protein product: CAWSGGADEQFF. The full variable domain, with the rest looked up from reference TRBV30 and TRBJ2-1, is SQTIHQWPATLVQPVGSPLSLECTVEGTSNPNLYWYRQAAGRGLQLLFYSVGIGQISSEVPQNLSASRPQDRQFILSSKKLLLSDSGFYLCAWSGGADEQFFGPGTRLTVL.